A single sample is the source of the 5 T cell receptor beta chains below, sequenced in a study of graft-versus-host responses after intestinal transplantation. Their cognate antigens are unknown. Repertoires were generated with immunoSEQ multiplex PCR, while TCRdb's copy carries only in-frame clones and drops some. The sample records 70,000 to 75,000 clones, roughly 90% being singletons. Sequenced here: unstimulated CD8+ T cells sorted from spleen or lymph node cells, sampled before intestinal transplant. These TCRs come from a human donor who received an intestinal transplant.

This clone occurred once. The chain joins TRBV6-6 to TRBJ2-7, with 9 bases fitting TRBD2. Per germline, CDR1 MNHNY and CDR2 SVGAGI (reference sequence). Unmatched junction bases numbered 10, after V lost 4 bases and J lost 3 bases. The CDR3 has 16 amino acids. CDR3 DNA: TGTGCCAGCAGTTTTGTAGCGGGAGTGAGGCACTACGAGCAGTACTTC. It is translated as CASSFVAGVRHYEQYF.

The CDR3 DNA follows: TGCGCCAGCAGCCAAGTAGACAGGGGATGGAACTATGGCTACACCTTC. Residues: CASSQVDRGWNYGYTF. V is TRBV4-1 and J is TRBJ1-2, with 8 nucleotides matching TRBD1. Trimming cost V 1 base and J 2 bases; bases outside gene matches: 6. This CDR3 contains 16 residues. Germline CDR1 is MGHRA and CDR2 is YSYEKL.

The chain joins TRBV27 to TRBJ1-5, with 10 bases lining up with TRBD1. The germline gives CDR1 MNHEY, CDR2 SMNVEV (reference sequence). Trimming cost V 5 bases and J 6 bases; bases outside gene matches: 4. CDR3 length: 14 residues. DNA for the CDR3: TGTGCCAGCAGTCCCGGACAGGGGGGTCAGCCCCAGCATTTT. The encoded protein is CASSPGQGGQPQHF.

The chain's CDR3 is CASSLIGGTGELFF. DNA of the CDR3: TGTGCCAGCAGCTTAATCGGGGGCACCGGGGAGCTGTTTTTT. V and J are TRBV7-3 and TRBJ2-2, with D maybe TRBD2 (6 bases). Trimming took 1 base from V and 4 from J, leaving 7 bases between them. CDR3 length: 14 residues. From germline, CDR1 is SGHTA and CDR2 FQGTGA.

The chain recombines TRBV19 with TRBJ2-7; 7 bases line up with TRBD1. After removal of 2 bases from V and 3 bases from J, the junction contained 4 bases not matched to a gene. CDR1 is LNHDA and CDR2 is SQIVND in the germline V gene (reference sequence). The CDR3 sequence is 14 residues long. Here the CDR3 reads CASSITTGHYEQYF. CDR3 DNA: TGTGCCAGTAGTATAACGACAGGGCACTACGAGCAGTACTTC.